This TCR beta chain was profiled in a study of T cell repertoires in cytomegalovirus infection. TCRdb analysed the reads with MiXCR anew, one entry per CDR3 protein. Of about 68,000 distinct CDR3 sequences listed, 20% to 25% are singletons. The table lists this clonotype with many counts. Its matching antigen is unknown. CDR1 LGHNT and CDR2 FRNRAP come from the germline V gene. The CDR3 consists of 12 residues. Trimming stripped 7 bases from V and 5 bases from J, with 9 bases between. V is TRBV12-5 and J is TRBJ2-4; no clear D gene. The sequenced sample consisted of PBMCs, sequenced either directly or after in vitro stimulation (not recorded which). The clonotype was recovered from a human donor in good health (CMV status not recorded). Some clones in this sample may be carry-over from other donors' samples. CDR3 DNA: TGTGCTAGTGCCATGGACCAAAACATTCAGTACTTC. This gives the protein CASAMDQNIQYF.